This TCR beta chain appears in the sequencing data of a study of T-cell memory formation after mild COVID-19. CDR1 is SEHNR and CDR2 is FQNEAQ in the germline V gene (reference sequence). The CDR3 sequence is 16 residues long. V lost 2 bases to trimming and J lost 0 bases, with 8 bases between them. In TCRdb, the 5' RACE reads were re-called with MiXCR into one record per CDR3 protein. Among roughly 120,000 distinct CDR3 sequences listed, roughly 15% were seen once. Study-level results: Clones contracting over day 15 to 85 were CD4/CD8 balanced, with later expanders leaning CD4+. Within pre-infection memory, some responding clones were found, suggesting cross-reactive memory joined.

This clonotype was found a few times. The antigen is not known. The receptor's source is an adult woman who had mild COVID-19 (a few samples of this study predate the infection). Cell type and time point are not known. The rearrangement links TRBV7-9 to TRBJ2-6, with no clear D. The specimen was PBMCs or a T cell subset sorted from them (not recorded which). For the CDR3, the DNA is TGTGCCAGCAGCTTATGGATGGGCTCTGGGGCCAACGTCCTGACTTTC. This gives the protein CASSLWMGSGANVLTF.